This T cell receptor beta chain comes out of a study of T cells in Graves' hyperthyroidism and ophthalmopathy. Study-wide results and caveats: Classification by a 13 V-J model distinguished ophthalmopathy from stable hyperthyroidism. Ophthalmopathy got predicted by the model a median around 6.6 months before its onset.

This clonotype has just a few counts. Its antigen is as yet unknown. A much more abundant neighbour one base away suggests this may be a read error. The source material, RNA transcripts, was used to amplify TCR beta CDR3 regions. HTBI primers were employed in a first-round RT-PCR of the TCR CDR3. TCRdb itself ran the multiplex PCR reads through MiXCR, one entry per CDR3 protein. The profile shows a few hundred thousand distinct CDR3 sequences, 12% to 15% of them singletons. Sample: blood. The sequence was obtained from a woman aged 40 to 50 with Graves' hyperthyroidism.

The CDR3 DNA sequence: TGCGCCAGCAGCTCGGAGACGGCGAGCTCCTACGAGCAGTACTTC. Amino acids: CASSSETASSYEQYF. V gene TRBV5-1 combines with J gene TRBJ2-7, with unresolved D. CDR3 length: 15 residues. Trimming left V 3 bases short and J 0 bases short, with 13 bases between. CDR1 SGHRS and CDR2 YFSETQ come from the germline V gene.